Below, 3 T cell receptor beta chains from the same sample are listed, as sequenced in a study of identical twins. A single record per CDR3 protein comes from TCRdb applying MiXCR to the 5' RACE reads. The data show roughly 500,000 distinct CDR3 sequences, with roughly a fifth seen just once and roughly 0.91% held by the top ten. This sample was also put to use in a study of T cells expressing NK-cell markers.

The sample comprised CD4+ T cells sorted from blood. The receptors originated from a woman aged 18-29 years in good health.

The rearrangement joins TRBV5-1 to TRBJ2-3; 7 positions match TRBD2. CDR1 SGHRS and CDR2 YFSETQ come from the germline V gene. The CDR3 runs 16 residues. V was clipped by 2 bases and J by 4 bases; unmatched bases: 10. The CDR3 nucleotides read TGCGCCAGCAGCTTAATGAGCGGGGTGGGCCCAGATACGCAGTATTTT. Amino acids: CASSLMSGVGPDTQYF.

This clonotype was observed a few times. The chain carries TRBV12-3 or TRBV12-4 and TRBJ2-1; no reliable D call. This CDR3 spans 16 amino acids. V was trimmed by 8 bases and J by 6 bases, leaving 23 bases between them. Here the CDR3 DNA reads TGTGCCAGCCGTGAAAGATCCGGCCGGGCCTCCAATGAGCAGTTCTTC. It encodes CASRERSGRASNEQFF.

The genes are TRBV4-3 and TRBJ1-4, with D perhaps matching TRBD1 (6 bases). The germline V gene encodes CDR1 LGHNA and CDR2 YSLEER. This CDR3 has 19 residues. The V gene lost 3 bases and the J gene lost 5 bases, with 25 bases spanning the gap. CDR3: CASSHFRSGTRGGNEKLFF. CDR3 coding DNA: TGCGCCAGCAGCCACTTCCGGTCCGGGACGAGAGGGGGGAATGAAAAACTGTTTTTT.